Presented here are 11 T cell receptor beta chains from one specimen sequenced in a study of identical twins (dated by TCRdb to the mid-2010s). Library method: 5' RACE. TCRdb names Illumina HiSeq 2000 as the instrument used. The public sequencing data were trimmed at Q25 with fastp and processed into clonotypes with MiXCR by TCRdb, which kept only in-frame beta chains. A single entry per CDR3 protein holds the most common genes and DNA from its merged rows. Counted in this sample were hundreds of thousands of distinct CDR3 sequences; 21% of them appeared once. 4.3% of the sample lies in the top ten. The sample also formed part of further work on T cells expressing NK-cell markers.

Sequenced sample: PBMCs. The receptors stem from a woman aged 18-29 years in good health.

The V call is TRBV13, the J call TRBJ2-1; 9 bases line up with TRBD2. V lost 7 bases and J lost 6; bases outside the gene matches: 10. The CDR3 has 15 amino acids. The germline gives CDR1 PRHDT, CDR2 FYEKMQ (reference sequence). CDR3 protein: CASTISGLAANEQFF. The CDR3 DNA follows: TGTGCCAGCACGATTTCGGGACTAGCTGCCAATGAGCAGTTCTTC.

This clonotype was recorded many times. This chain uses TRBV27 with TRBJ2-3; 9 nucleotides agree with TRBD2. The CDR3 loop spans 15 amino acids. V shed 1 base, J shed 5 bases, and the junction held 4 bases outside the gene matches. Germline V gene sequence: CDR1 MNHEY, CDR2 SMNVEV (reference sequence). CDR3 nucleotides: TGTGCCAGCAGTTTATATATAGCGGGGGAAGATACGCAGTATTTT. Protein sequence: CASSLYIAGEDTQYF.

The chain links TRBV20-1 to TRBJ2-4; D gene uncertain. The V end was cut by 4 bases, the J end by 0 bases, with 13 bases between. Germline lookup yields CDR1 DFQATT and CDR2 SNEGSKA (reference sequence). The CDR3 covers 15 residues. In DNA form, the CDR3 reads TGCAGTGCTATTGGACCCCATATAGCCAAAAACATTCAGTACTTC. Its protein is CSAIGPHIAKNIQYF.

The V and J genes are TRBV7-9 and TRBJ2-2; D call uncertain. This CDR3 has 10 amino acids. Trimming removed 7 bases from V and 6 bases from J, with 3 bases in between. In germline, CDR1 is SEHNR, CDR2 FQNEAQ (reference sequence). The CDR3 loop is CASTPGELFF. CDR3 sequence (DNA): TGTGCCAGCACACCCGGGGAGCTGTTTTTT.

CDR3 sequence (DNA): TGCGCCAGCAGCCAAGATGGAGAGGGAGGGGATACGCAGTATTTT. Amino acid sequence: CASSQDGEGGDTQYF. V is TRBV4-1 and J is TRBJ2-3; 7 bases map to TRBD2. CDR1 MGHRA and CDR2 YSYEKL come from the germline V gene. This CDR3 is 15 amino acids long. V lost 0 bases to trimming and J lost 6 bases; unmatched junction nucleotides: 6.

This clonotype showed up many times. The CDR3 DNA follows: TGCAGTGCCCACCGGGGGGACACTGAAGCTTTCTTT. It encodes CSAHRGDTEAFF. The J gene is TRBJ1-1, the V gene TRBV29-1; D is perhaps TRBD1 (5 bases). The CDR3 contains 12 residues. CDR1 is SQVTM and CDR2 is ANQGSEA in the germline V gene. Filled out from reference TRBV29-1 and TRBJ1-1, the complete variable domain reads SAVISQKPSRDICQRGTSLTIQCQVDSQVTMMFWYRQQPGQSLTLIATANQGSEATYESGFVIDKFPISRPNLTFSTLTVSNMSPEDSSIYLCSAHRGDTEAFFGQGTRLTVV.

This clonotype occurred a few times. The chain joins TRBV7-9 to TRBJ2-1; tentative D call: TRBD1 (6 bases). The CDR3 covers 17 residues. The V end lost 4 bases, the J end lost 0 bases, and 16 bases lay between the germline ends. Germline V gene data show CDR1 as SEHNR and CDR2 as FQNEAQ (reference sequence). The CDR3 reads CASSWRIQGDSYNEQFF. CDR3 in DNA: TGTGCCAGCAGCTGGAGAATACAGGGCGACTCCTACAATGAGCAGTTCTTC.

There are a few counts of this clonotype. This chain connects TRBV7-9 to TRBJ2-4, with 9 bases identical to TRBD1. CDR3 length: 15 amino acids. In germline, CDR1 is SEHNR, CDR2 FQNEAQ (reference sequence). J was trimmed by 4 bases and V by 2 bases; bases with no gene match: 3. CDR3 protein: CASSLTGGAKNIQYF. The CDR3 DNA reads TGTGCCAGCAGCTTAACAGGGGGCGCAAAAAACATTCAGTACTTC.

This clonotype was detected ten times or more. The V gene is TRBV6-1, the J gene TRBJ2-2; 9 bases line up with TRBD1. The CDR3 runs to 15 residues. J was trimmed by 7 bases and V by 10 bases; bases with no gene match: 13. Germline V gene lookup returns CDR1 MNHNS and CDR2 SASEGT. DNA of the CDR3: TGTGCCACCACCACCGGGACAGGGAGCGGCGGGGAGCTGTTTTTT. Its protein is CATTTGTGSGGELFF.

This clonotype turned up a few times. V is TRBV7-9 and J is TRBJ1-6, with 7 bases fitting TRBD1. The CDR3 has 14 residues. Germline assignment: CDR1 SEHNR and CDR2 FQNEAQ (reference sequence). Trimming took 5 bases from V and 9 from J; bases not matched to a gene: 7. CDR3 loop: CASSPDRVASPLHF. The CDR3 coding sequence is TGTGCCAGCAGCCCCGACAGGGTGGCTTCACCCCTCCACTTT.

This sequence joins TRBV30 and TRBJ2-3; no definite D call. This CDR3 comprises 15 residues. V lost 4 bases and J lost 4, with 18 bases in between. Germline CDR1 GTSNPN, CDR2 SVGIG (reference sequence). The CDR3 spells CAWTPGPFGADTQYF. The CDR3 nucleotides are TGTGCCTGGACCCCTGGACCGTTCGGCGCAGATACGCAGTATTTT.